The entry that follows covers one T cell receptor beta chain sequence. The data belong to a study of control samples from healthy donors and cancer patients. Sequencing used immunoSEQ multiplex PCR; TCRdb keeps in-frame clones, though not all of them. The table has under 200,000 clones, 80% to 95% seen once. Deletions cut 4 bases from V and 0 bases from J, with 6 bases between. CDR3 length: 13 amino acids. Sequencing was performed on blood. This clonotype was sampled from a woman in her 30s in good health. This chain links TRBV12-3 or TRBV12-4 with TRBJ1-1; no clear D. In nucleotides, the CDR3 is TGTGCCAGCAGTTCCCTCATGAACACTGAAGCTTTCTTT. Encoded protein: CASSSLMNTEAFF.